This is a list of T cell receptor beta chains from one sample in a study of response to subunit inactivated influenza vaccine. A single record per CDR3 protein comes from TCRdb applying MiXCR to the RT-PCR reads. This sample carries about half a million distinct CDR3 sequences, over 9.5% of them seen once, and the ten largest clones take approximately 12%. The sequencing here drew on PBMCs from blood, taken 35 to 45 days after vaccination. The receptors come from a man aged 50-59 years who received an inactivated influenza vaccine. Each CDR3 is given with its conserved first and last residue.

CDR3 protein | J gene | V gene
CSARVMGGDEQFF | TRBJ2-1 | TRBV20-1
CSAERAGGPDEQFF | TRBJ2-1 | TRBV20-1
CSARDRRLAGPYEQYF | TRBJ2-7 | TRBV20-1
CASTRTGGTSGANVLTF | TRBJ2-6 | TRBV6-1
CASSYGREKLFF | TRBJ1-4 | TRBV5-6
CSASGVANSPLHF | TRBJ1-6 | TRBV20-1
CSVERDRGSYNEQFF | TRBJ2-1 | TRBV29-1
CASSQGRTDTQYF | TRBJ2-3 | TRBV4-3
CATSGETGYEQYF | TRBJ2-7 | TRBV15
CASSHPAARGVDNEQFF | TRBJ2-1 | TRBV5-6
CASRHPRAEITDVNNEQFF | TRBJ2-1 | TRBV6-2/TRBV6-3
CASTLGGNEQYF | TRBJ2-7 | TRBV12-3/TRBV12-4
CASSPSGRTGGEQFF | TRBJ2-1 | TRBV7-2
CASSLAPSTDTQYF | TRBJ2-3 | TRBV7-9
CASSSGGAWRSYNEQFF | TRBJ2-1 | TRBV11-2
CASSPESVYGYTF | TRBJ1-2 | TRBV18
CASSSGTAMRYEQYF | TRBJ2-7 | TRBV7-8
CASSLEGASLSYEQYF | TRBJ2-7 | TRBV5-1
CASSQGMWDTGYGHTF | TRBJ1-2 | TRBV4-1
CASTFTYFGQFPNSGANVLTF | TRBJ2-6 | TRBV28
CASSSNPPIWGGVSGELFF | TRBJ2-2 | TRBV11-2
CASSGGGTRGTGELFF | TRBJ2-2 | TRBV12-3/TRBV12-4
CASSGRGSSGYEQYF | TRBJ2-7 | TRBV7-8
CASSLSVWTDQPQHF | TRBJ1-5 | TRBV27
CASSARLADYNEQFF | TRBJ2-1 | TRBV4-2
CASSWLAGGRGDEQFF | TRBJ2-1 | TRBV5-1
CASSRSVYSNQPQHF | TRBJ1-5 | TRBV6-2/TRBV6-3
CASSSGGGFGEKLFF | TRBJ1-4 | TRBV7-2
CASSEGLAGLGDTQYF | TRBJ2-3 | TRBV5-1
CASRQPGGNTGELFF | TRBJ2-2 | TRBV7-9
CSTKGAGPRGSDTQYF | TRBJ2-3 | TRBV20-1